This T cell receptor beta chain was identified during a study of shared clonotypes between healthy human individuals. This CDR3 contains 11 residues. Trimming stripped 6 bases from V and 3 bases from J, with 6 bases between. Germline V lookup: CDR1 MDHEN, CDR2 SYDVKM. Of note for this clone: Other DNA variants within this sample encode the same CDR3.

TCRdb keeps only in-frame clones here, not all; method: immunoSEQ multiplex PCR. The table shows 2 million to 2.5 million clones, with approximately 95% occurring only once. The genes are TRBV28 and TRBJ2-7; D gene unclear. The sequence came from a man between 18 and 29 years old in good health. Some clones in this sample may be carry-over from other donors' samples. Material for sequencing was naive CD4+ T cells from PBMCs. Subset in this sample: CD45RA+ positively selected. CDR3 nucleotides: TGTGCCAGCAGCTCGCTCTACGAGCAGTACTTC. The encoded protein is CASSSLYEQYF. The full variable domain, with the rest looked up from reference TRBV28 and TRBJ2-7, is DVKVTQSSRYLVKRTGEKVFLECVQDMDHENMFWYRQDPGLGLRLIYFSYDVKMKEKGDIPEGYSVSREKKERFSLILESASTNQTSMYLCASSSLYEQYFGPGTRLTVT.